This TCR beta chain was sequenced for a study of cytomegalovirus exposure and HLA in healthy donors. Study-level results: The records held CMV serostatus as the only immune exposure information.

The PCR had 60 Vbeta and 13 Jbeta primers. The repertoire was sequenced with immunoSEQ multiplex PCR; TCRdb's copy has only in-frame clones and lacks some. This table holds some 160,000 clones, approximately 78% found once. Donors consisted of healthy bone marrow donors. Note on this clone: Its target is unknown.

The CDR3 is 12 residues long. The V gene lost 3 bases and the J gene lost 4 bases, with 6 bases spanning the gap. The germline gives CDR1 KGHSH, CDR2 LQKENI. This chain joins TRBV18 and TRBJ2-5; D unresolved. This TCR was recovered from a woman between 40 and 55 years old in good health and CMV-seronegative. Sequenced input: PBMCs. CDR3 protein: CASSPTGETQYF. CDR3 sequence (DNA): TGTGCCAGCTCACCGACGGGAGAGACCCAGTACTTC. Filled out from reference TRBV18 and TRBJ2-5, the complete variable domain reads NAGVMQNPRHLVRRRGQEARLRCSPMKGHSHVYWYRQLPEEGLKFMVYLQKENIIDESGMPKERFSAEFPKEGPSILRIQQVVRGDSAAYFCASSPTGETQYFGPGTRLLVL.